The clone carrying this T cell receptor (beta chain) was counted only a few times. Its target is not known. This entry comes from a study of blood T cells in healthy people across ages. Study-wide results and limits: No one knew whether donors had CMV, which possibly confounded expanded clonotype changes. Roughly linearly, TCR beta diversity per million T cells fell as age increased.

Sample donors were healthy Caucasian individuals that came from Russia, aged roughly 6 to 100. The V segment lost 0 bases and the J segment 10 bases; nucleotides outside the gene matches: 5. The CDR3 spans 15 residues. Germline CDR1 is SGHTA and CDR2 is FQGNSA. For the second PCR, which ran for roughly 7 to 11 cycles, a sample-barcoded 5' primer and a J-beta primer mix were used. Every sample returned 2.5 million or more CDR3-containing paired-end reads. From the 5' RACE reads, TCRdb called clonotypes with MiXCR, one entry per CDR3 protein. The repertoire holds 550,000 to 600,000 distinct CDR3 sequences, with roughly 48% as singletons.

Source material: blood. The sequence derives from an elderly man in good health. The rearrangement joins TRBV7-2 to TRBJ2-5; TRBD2 aligns across 13 bases. CDR3 loop: CASSLAPGLAGHQYF. The CDR3 DNA sequence: TGTGCCAGCAGCTTAGCGCCGGGACTAGCGGGACACCAGTACTTC.